The clone carrying this TCR beta chain appeared once. Its antigen is not known. This specimen belongs to a study of radiotherapy plus CTLA-4 blockade in lung cancer. Study-level results: According to reports, early shifts in blood T cell clones, alongside interferon-beta, forecast response most accurately. An expansion of tumor-derived TCR clones occurred in blood after radiotherapy plus ipilimumab.

Profiling relied on immunoSEQ multiplex PCR, and the TCRdb table lists in-frame clones only, not all of them. Of 100,000 or so clones in the sample, over 80% were seen once. CDR3 length: 15 amino acids. V was cut by 1 base and J by 7 bases, with 11 bases left in between. Germline-derived CDR1 and CDR2 are MNHNS and SASEGT. Sequenced material: peripheral blood, taken from a patient treated with radiotherapy plus ipilimumab. This clonotype originated in a human donor with non-small cell lung cancer that progressed on radiotherapy plus ipilimumab. The gene calls are TRBV6-1 and TRBJ1-6; D remains ambiguous. The CDR3 sequence: CASSEGVGSNSPLHF. CDR3 in DNA: TGTGCCAGCAGTGAAGGGGTGGGCTCAAATTCACCCCTCCACTTT.